This TCR beta chain stems from a study of control samples from healthy donors and cancer patients. In germline, CDR1 is KGHSH, CDR2 LQKENI. This CDR3 has 21 residues. Libraries were prepared by immunoSEQ multiplex PCR; TCRdb keeps only in-frame clonotypes and omits some of them. The sample yields some 200,000 clones, 85% to 95% seen once. Of note for this clone: The junction departs from the called germline gene at one end, perhaps through a read error.

Sequenced: blood. The source is a man in his fifties or sixties in good health. This chain connects TRBV18 to TRBJ2-6; 11 bases match TRBD1. The CDR3 is CASSSPGQGVLIPSGANVLTF. In DNA form, the CDR3 reads TGTGCCAGCTCATCACCGGGACAGGGGGTTTTAATCCCATCAGGGGCCAACGTCCTGACTTTC.